The 24 T cell receptor beta chains listed next were all sequenced from one sample in a study of T cells in Graves' hyperthyroidism and ophthalmopathy. TCR beta CDR3 regions were amplified from RNA transcripts. The study used the HTBI primer set for a first-round RT-PCR of the TCR CDR3. TCRdb itself ran the multiplex PCR reads through MiXCR, one entry per CDR3 protein. The sample includes 200,000 to 250,000 distinct CDR3 sequences, 17% of them seen just once. The material sequenced was blood. The origin of the receptors is a man aged 50-59 years with Graves' hyperthyroidism.

This clonotype was observed at least ten times. The chain joins TRBV20-1 to TRBJ1-2; 9 bases are a match to TRBD1. Unmatched junction bases numbered 10, after V lost 3 bases and J lost 8 bases. The CDR3 is made up of 14 amino acids. CDR1 DFQATT and CDR2 SNEGSKA come from the germline V gene (reference sequence). The CDR3 is CSASPLQGAEGYTF. Written as DNA, the CDR3 is TGCAGTGCTAGCCCCTTACAGGGGGCGGAGGGCTACACCTTC.

The sample holds a few counts of this clonotype. The chain recombines TRBV14 with TRBJ2-1; 7 bases agree with TRBD2. V lost 1 base and J lost 10; bases outside the gene matches: 13. CDR3 length: 16 residues. Germline V CDR1 and CDR2: SGHDN, FVKESK. The CDR3 loop reads CASSQVSAGVAWEQFF. DNA for the CDR3: TGTGCCAGCAGCCAAGTCAGTGCGGGAGTCGCTTGGGAGCAGTTCTTC.

This clonotype occurred many times. This chain links TRBV6-1 with TRBJ2-3; no firm D call. The CDR3 contains 15 residues. V was pared by 3 bases and J by 6 bases, with 16 bases between. The germline V gene encodes CDR1 MNHNS and CDR2 SASEGT. The CDR3 spells CASSDPTRAIDTQYF. DNA for the CDR3: TGTGCCAGCAGTGATCCGACAAGGGCTATTGATACGCAGTATTTT.

This clonotype was seen ten or more times. The chain links TRBV3-1 to TRBJ1-6, with D unclear. This CDR3 comprises 15 residues. Per germline, CDR1 LGHDT and CDR2 YNNKEL (reference sequence). V lost 4 bases and J 9 bases, leaving 16 bases between the germline ends. In nucleotides, the CDR3 is TGTGCCAGCAGCCTCAACCCCGGCTTAATTTCACCCCTCCACTTT. This translates into CASSLNPGLISPLHF.

This clonotype was recorded many times. V and J are TRBV27 and TRBJ2-7, with TRBD1 matching over 8 bases. V shed 6 bases and J 3 bases; nucleotides not matched to a gene: 4. This CDR3 comprises 13 residues. CDR1 and CDR2 (germline): MNHEY, SMNVEV (reference sequence). The CDR3 DNA reads TGTGCCAGCAGCCGAGGACAGGGCTACGAGCAGTACTTC. Translating it yields CASSRGQGYEQYF.

The sample holds many counts of this clonotype. The chain has TRBV20-1 and TRBJ1-2; D call uncertain. Germline loops: CDR1 DFQATT, CDR2 SNEGSKA (reference sequence). This CDR3 is built from 13 residues. Trimming cost V 0 bases and J 4 bases, with 9 bases left between them. In DNA, the CDR3 is TGCAGTGCTAGAGATCAGGTTTCCTATGGCTACACCTTC. It translates to CSARDQVSYGYTF.

This chain connects TRBV5-5 to TRBJ1-4; TRBD1 is a possible D gene (5 bases). Germline V lookup: CDR1 SGHKS, CDR2 YYEKEE (reference sequence). CDR3 length equals 13 residues. V was clipped by 0 bases and J by 10 bases, with 10 bases between them. Here the CDR3 DNA reads TGTGCCAGCAGCTTGGCGGGGGTAGGAAAACTGTTTTTT. It encodes CASSLAGVGKLFF.

This clonotype was detected a few times. The gene calls are TRBV20-1 and TRBJ2-7; D may be TRBD1 or TRBD2 (5 bases each). The ends were cut back, 4 bases at V and 2 bases at J, with 18 bases in the middle. Germline CDR1 is DFQATT and CDR2 is SNEGSKA (reference sequence). The CDR3 totals 15 residues. CDR3 sequence: CSATDSGTATYEQYF. CDR3 nucleotides: TGCAGTGCTACCGACTCCGGGACGGCAACCTACGAGCAGTACTTC.

This clonotype was observed at least ten times. Written as DNA, the CDR3 is TGTGCCAGCAGCCAGCAGTGGGACACCGGGGAGCTGTTTTTT. Its translation is CASSQQWDTGELFF. V and J are TRBV3-1 and TRBJ2-2; D remains unclear. Germline loops: CDR1 LGHDT, CDR2 YNNKEL (reference sequence). This CDR3 has 14 amino acids. V lost 3 bases and J 3 bases, leaving 8 bases between the germline ends.

There are a few counts of this clonotype. The chain is built from TRBV7-9 and TRBJ1-4; D perhaps matches TRBD1 (6 bases). Germline CDR1 is SEHNR and CDR2 is FQNEAQ (reference sequence). The V and J ends lost 5 bases and 2 bases respectively, with 9 bases between them. This CDR3 has 14 residues. DNA of the CDR3: TGTGCCAGCAGCAGGGGGGACACTAATGAAAAACTGTTTTTT. Amino acid sequence: CASSRGDTNEKLFF.

This clonotype was seen repeatedly, ten times or more. This chain connects TRBV12-3 or TRBV12-4 to TRBJ2-7, with 7 positions matching TRBD2. The CDR3 consists of 14 residues. The V and J ends lost 6 bases and 3 bases, in that order; junction bases with no gene match: 8. The CDR3 nucleotides read TGTGCCAGCAGCCCGGGAGGATTCTTCTACGAGCAGTACTTC. The encoded protein is CASSPGGFFYEQYF.

This chain connects TRBV11-2 to TRBJ1-6; 9 bases fit TRBD1. The CDR3 extends over 13 amino acids. The J segment lost 6 bases and the V segment lost 6 bases, leaving 0 bases of the junction unmatched. Per germline, CDR1 SGHAT and CDR2 FQNNGV. The CDR3 nucleotides are TGTGCCAGCAGGACAGGGGGTAATTCACCCCTCCACTTT. Residues: CASRTGGNSPLHF.

The gene calls are TRBV20-1 and TRBJ2-1; 12 nucleotides agree with TRBD2. CDR3 length equals 16 residues. Germline V CDR1 and CDR2: DFQATT, SNEGSKA (reference sequence). Trimming removed 3 bases from V and 6 bases from J; junction bases left unmatched: 9. CDR3 sequence reads: CSASVPSGRAANEQFF. The CDR3 bases are TGCAGTGCTAGCGTCCCTAGCGGGAGGGCCGCCAATGAGCAGTTCTTC.

Many counts were recorded for this clonotype. The chain has TRBV7-2 and TRBJ2-5; D gene ambiguous. The CDR3 is made up of 12 amino acids. The ends were cut back, 6 bases at V and 0 bases at J, with 5 bases in the middle. Per the germline V gene, CDR1 is SGHTA and CDR2 is FQGNSA. The CDR3 DNA sequence: TGTGCCAGCAGTCGGTACCAAGAGACCCAGTACTTC. Translating gives CASSRYQETQYF. The whole variable domain, remainder taken from reference TRBV7-2 and TRBJ2-5, is GAGVSQSPSNKVTEKGKDVELRCDPISGHTALYWYRQSLGQGLEFLIYFQGNSAPDKSGLPSDRFSAERTGGSVSTLTIQRTQQEDSAVYLCASSRYQETQYFGPGTRLLVL.

This clonotype was recorded at least ten times. The V call is TRBV28, the J call TRBJ2-5; D is possibly TRBD1 (6 bases). Trimming removed 6 bases at V and 3 bases at J, with 20 bases between. The CDR3 has 16 amino acids. Germline V gives CDR1 MDHEN, CDR2 SYDVKM. The DNA for the CDR3 is TGTGCCAGCAGCCCTCCACCGGGACGGACAGAAGAGACCCAGTACTTC. It specifies CASSPPPGRTEETQYF. The full variable domain, with the rest looked up from reference TRBV28 and TRBJ2-5, is DVKVTQSSRYLVKRTGEKVFLECVQDMDHENMFWYRQDPGLGLRLIYFSYDVKMKEKGDIPEGYSVSREKKERFSLILESASTNQTSMYLCASSPPPGRTEETQYFGPGTRLLVL.

Ten or more counts support this clonotype. The chain has TRBV28 and TRBJ2-3; D may be TRBD2 (5 bases). This CDR3 has 16 amino acids. V dropped 5 bases and J dropped 0 bases, with 15 bases sitting between them. Germline assignment: CDR1 MDHEN and CDR2 SYDVKM. The CDR3 sequence is CASSPRGADSTDTQYF. Written as DNA, the CDR3 is TGTGCCAGCAGTCCGAGAGGAGCGGATAGCACAGATACGCAGTATTTT.

This clonotype occurred many times. This sequence joins TRBV5-5 and TRBJ2-1; 7 positions match TRBD2. V was clipped by 7 bases and J by 5 bases; unmatched bases: 6. Germline CDR1 is SGHKS and CDR2 is YYEKEE (reference sequence). The CDR3 is 13 residues long. CDR3 sequence reads: CASRWRENNEQFF. The CDR3 DNA is TGTGCCAGCCGGTGGCGGGAGAACAATGAGCAGTTCTTC.

This clonotype came up many times. This rearrangement joins TRBV14 to TRBJ2-1, with TRBD2 matching over 8 bases. From germline, CDR1 is SGHDN and CDR2 FVKESK. V shed 1 base and J 10 bases; nucleotides not matched to a gene: 12. This CDR3 contains 16 residues. The CDR3 coding sequence is TGTGCCAGCAGCCAAGTCAGAGCGGGAGTCGCTTGGGAGCAGTTCTTC. It translates to CASSQVRAGVAWEQFF.

In DNA, the CDR3 is TGTGCCAGCAGTGGGCAGGGGGCGAATCAGCCCCAGCATTTT. It translates to CASSGQGANQPQHF. The rearrangement links TRBV2 to TRBJ1-5; 8 bases are a match to TRBD1. Germline V gives CDR1 SNHLY, CDR2 FYNNEI. The CDR3 is made up of 14 amino acids. With V trimmed by 4 bases and J by 4 bases, 3 bases remained unmatched.

This clonotype came up many times. The rearrangement links TRBV6-1 to TRBJ2-7, with 7 nucleotides matching TRBD1. The CDR3 contains 13 residues. The ends lost 10 bases at V and 0 bases at J; junction bases unmatched: 6. Looked up from germline, CDR1 is MNHNS and CDR2 is SASEGT. CDR3 sequence reads: CATQTGSSYEQYF. The CDR3 bases are TGTGCCACGCAGACAGGGAGCTCCTACGAGCAGTACTTC.

The chain uses TRBV4-1 and TRBJ2-7, with TRBD1 as a possible D gene (5 bases). This CDR3 has 14 residues. Trimming stripped 4 bases from V and 0 bases from J, with 10 bases between. CDR1 MGHRA and CDR2 YSYEKL come from the germline V gene. CDR3 sequence reads: CASSLADSSYEQYF. Here the CDR3 DNA reads TGCGCCAGCAGCCTGGCTGACAGCTCCTACGAGCAGTACTTC.

This clonotype showed up many times. The chain uses TRBV9 and TRBJ2-3; D is ambiguous. The CDR3 runs to 15 residues. V lost 0 bases, J lost 4 bases, and 12 bases lay in between. The V gene's germline CDR1 is SGDLS and CDR2 YYNGEE. CDR3 protein: CASSVDPLGPDTQYF. CDR3 DNA sequence: TGTGCCAGCAGCGTAGACCCCTTGGGCCCAGATACGCAGTATTTT. The whole variable domain, filled in from reference TRBV9 and TRBJ2-3, reads DSGVTQTPKHLITATGQRVTLRCSPRSGDLSVYWYQQSLDQGLQFLIQYYNGEERAKGNILERFSAQQFPDLHSELNLSSLELGDSALYFCASSVDPLGPDTQYFGPGTRLTVL.

This clonotype was detected a few times. The rearrangement joins TRBV27 to TRBJ2-1; D perhaps matches TRBD2 (5 bases). The CDR3 covers 13 residues. V dropped 5 bases and J dropped 9 bases, with 14 bases sitting between them. The germline V gene has CDR1 MNHEY and CDR2 SMNVEV (reference sequence). The chain's CDR3 is CASSPVAGGEQFF. The CDR3 region has the DNA TGTGCCAGCAGTCCGGTGGCGGGCGGTGAGCAGTTCTTC.

This rearrangement joins TRBV20-1 to TRBJ1-5, with 8 bases identical to TRBD1. Germline CDR1 and CDR2: DFQATT and SNEGSKA (reference sequence). J was trimmed by 6 bases and V by 6 bases; bases with no gene match: 13. The CDR3 sequence is 15 residues long. The CDR3 here is CSARTGNEQSQPQHF. CDR3 bases: TGCAGTGCCAGGACAGGGAATGAACAGAGTCAGCCCCAGCATTTT.